This T cell receptor beta chain was retrieved from a study of cytomegalovirus exposure and HLA in healthy donors (TCRdb year 2017). About the study as a whole: According to a later analysis, one platform produced both the roughly 110 validation repertoires and the roughly 660 repertoires of the first cohort. Besides the first cohort of 666 subjects, a separate validation cohort made up of 120 different subjects was used. To predict cytomegalovirus infection status, the study combined high-throughput TCR immunosequencing, statistical association of individual TCRs with disease status, and machine learning. The study aimed to test whether cataloging public T cell receptors could reveal signatures of past pathogen exposure.

Donors formed part of the validation cohort, which comprised 120 subjects and was distinct from the first cohort of under 850 subjects. The library was obtained by the immunoSEQ multiplex PCR assay. On the authors' methods: A statistical classification framework was developed to diagnose cytomegalovirus status using the catalog of TCR beta chain sequences. Held by TCRdb, this immuneACCESS table contains in-frame sequences only and omits some clones. Under half of the omission traces to an unresolved V gene where checked; the cause of the rest is unknown. D and trimming were read from the DNA, whereas the V and J calls and clone size are those reported in that table. The sample includes about 78,000 clones, with 90% to 97% observed a single time. The ten largest clones add up to 1.6% of the sample. The paper's findings and limits, for the study overall: In vitro tests confirmed that a few of the cytomegalovirus-associated TCR beta chains recognize cytomegalovirus antigens. A total of some 180 TCR beta chains were listed by the study as associated with cytomegalovirus. Across donors, most TCR sequences were observed very rarely, whereas some public TCRs were present in many individuals. According to the authors, the approach could potentially be generalized to other disease states and immunological phenotypes. A later analysis lacked HLA typing for the validation cohort, so it scored co-occurrence in that cohort across all 110 or so repertoires. The classifier was reported to diagnose cytomegalovirus status with high specificity and sensitivity in both the original cohort and the validation cohort. Subsequent analysis determined that TCRs grouped into clusters in the first cohort also showed a tendency toward co-occurrence across the 120 or so validation repertoires, and approximately 94% of cluster scores exceeded 0.

Concerning this clone itself: What this receptor recognizes is not known. No quality values exist for individual bases; no much larger clone is one base distant.

The CDR3 contains 14 residues, cysteine and phenylalanine counted. Left in the record is the CDR3 DNA by itself, 42 bases read in frame from the first base. Relative to germline, V is 3 bases shorter and J is 7 bases shorter, with 13 bases between their ends. From a lookup of the germline V gene, CDR1 and CDR2 are SGHRS and YFSETQ. The TCR comes from a man aged 18 to 35 in good health and CMV-seropositive. The V and J segments used are TRBV5-1 and TRBJ1-4; the best D guess is TRBD1, with 6 bases matching. Sequenced: PBMCs. The CDR3 has the sequence CASSWGNRVEKLFF. The DNA reads TGCGCCAGCAGCTGGGGAAACAGGGTTGAAAAACTGTTTTTT.